This passage covers 18 T cell receptor beta chains from one sample sequenced in a study of blood T cell repertoires in COVID-19. The table came from immunoSEQ multiplex PCR; TCRdb's copy has only in-frame clones and leaves some out. The sample shows about 100,000 clones, 86% of them seen only once. The sequencing input was peripheral blood. These receptors were taken from an elderly man with acute or convalescent COVID-19.

V usage is TRBV28 and J usage is TRBJ2-1, with D possibly TRBD1 on 6 matching bases. V was trimmed by 2 bases and J by 14 bases, leaving 13 bases between them. CDR1 MDHEN and CDR2 SYDVKM come from the germline V gene. This CDR3 has 12 residues. The CDR3 nucleotides read TGTGCCAGCAGTTTAGGGAACAGGGAGAAGTTCTTC. Residues: CASSLGNREKFF.

The chain couples TRBV1 to TRBJ2-1; no DNA check was done on the table's D call, TRBD2. TRBV1 is a pseudogene. The CDR3 is 16 residues long. The CDR3 loop reads CTSSQMERPHTSEQFF. CDR3 coding DNA: TGCACCAGCAGCCAAATGGAGAGGCCGCACACAAGTGAGCAGTTCTTC.

The chain combines TRBV7-2 with TRBJ1-1, with D possibly TRBD1 on 6 matching bases. CDR3 length: 15 residues. V was pared by 1 base and J by 0 bases, with 9 bases between. Germline lookup yields CDR1 SGHTA and CDR2 FQGNSA. In DNA form, the CDR3 reads TGTGCCAGCAGCTTAGACGCAGGGGTGAACACTGAAGCTTTCTTT. Its translation: CASSLDAGVNTEAFF. The whole variable domain, filled in from reference TRBV7-2 and TRBJ1-1, reads GAGVSQSPSNKVTEKGKDVELRCDPISGHTALYWYRQSLGQGLEFLIYFQGNSAPDKSGLPSDRFSAERTGGSVSTLTIQRTQQEDSAVYLCASSLDAGVNTEAFFGQGTRLTVV.

The gene calls are TRBV19 and TRBJ2-2; 8 bases map to TRBD1. Trimming cost V 11 bases and J 6 bases; bases outside gene matches: 8. The CDR3 totals 13 residues. Germline V CDR1 and CDR2: LNHDA, SQIVND (reference sequence). CDR3 in DNA: TGTGCCGGCCGGGGACAGGATTCCGGGGAGCTGTTTTTT. Protein: CAGRGQDSGELFF.

This clone came up once. The chain carries TRBV28 and TRBJ2-1, with a tentative D call TRBD1 (6 bases). CDR3 length: 14 amino acids. CDR1 is MDHEN, CDR2 SYDVKM, per germline. The V and J ends lost 3 bases and 7 bases respectively, with 13 bases between them. The CDR3 loop reads CASSFWGPLNEQFF. The CDR3 DNA reads TGTGCCAGCAGTTTTTGGGGGCCGCTGAATGAGCAGTTCTTC.

This chain links TRBV6-5 with TRBJ2-1, with 12 positions matching TRBD2. This CDR3 is 14 amino acids long. Germline V gene sequence: CDR1 MNHEY, CDR2 SVGAGI. Germline trimming cut 10 bases from V and 6 bases from J; bases unmatched to any gene: 7. CDR3 sequence reads: CATRRLAGVNEQFF. The CDR3 bases are TGTGCCACCCGGAGACTAGCGGGAGTCAATGAGCAGTTCTTC.

CDR3 loop: CASKTGTGQETQYF. The DNA for the CDR3 is TGTGCCAGCAAAACCGGGACAGGCCAAGAGACCCAGTACTTC. The genes are TRBV2 and TRBJ2-5, with 8 bases aligning to TRBD1. The CDR3 is 14 amino acids. V lost 7 bases and J lost 1; bases outside the gene matches: 5. Germline values: CDR1 SNHLY, CDR2 FYNNEI. The complete variable domain, with remaining parts taken from reference TRBV2 and TRBJ2-5, reads EPEVTQTPSHQVTQMGQEVILRCVPISNHLYFYWYRQILGQKVEFLVSFYNNEISEKSEIFDDQFSVERPDGSNFTLKIRSTKLEDSAMYFCASKTGTGQETQYFGPGTRLLVL.

This chain links TRBV6-2 or TRBV6-3 with TRBJ1-2; D remains unclear. V lost 0 bases and J lost 8, with 16 bases in between. CDR1 and CDR2 from the germline V gene are MNHEY and SVGEGT. The CDR3 spans 15 residues. In nucleotides, the CDR3 is TGTGCCAGCAGTTACTCGAGAGTACCCGTCTCCGGCTACACCTTC. Translation: CASSYSRVPVSGYTF.

The rearrangement joins TRBV21-1 to TRBJ2-4; TRBD1 is the table's D call, not checked against the DNA. TRBV21-1 is recorded as a pseudogene. CDR3 length: 16 residues. The CDR3, as DNA: TGTGCCAGCAGCCCCCCTCCCCTGGGGGCGGTGGACATTCAGTACTTC. Translated, it gives CASSPPPLGAVDIQYF.

The rearrangement links TRBV24-1 to TRBJ2-1; TRBD2 is a possible D gene (5 bases). Trimming cost V 0 bases and J 8 bases, with 7 bases left between them. Germline CDR1 and CDR2: KGHDR and SFDVKD. The CDR3 consists of 13 residues. This CDR3 reads CATSDLPSYEQFF. CDR3 sequence (DNA): TGTGCCACCAGTGATTTGCCTAGCTATGAGCAGTTCTTC.

This sequence joins TRBV9 and TRBJ2-1; 14 nucleotides line up with TRBD2. The germline V gene has CDR1 SGDLS and CDR2 YYNGEE. The CDR3 has 16 amino acids. V lost 4 bases and J lost 9; bases outside the gene matches: 9. The CDR3 DNA reads as TGTGCCAGCAGCCCCGGGACTAGCGGGAGTTTCGGTGAGCAGTTCTTC. It codes for CASSPGTSGSFGEQFF.

The chain joins TRBV2 to TRBJ2-1; 9 bases match TRBD1. V dropped 6 bases and J dropped 7; count of bases not matched to a gene: 10. CDR1 and CDR2 from the germline V gene are SNHLY and FYNNEI. This CDR3 region has 15 residues. Here the CDR3 DNA reads TGTGCCAGCAGCCCCGACAGGGGGACCAGGAATGAGCAGTTCTTC. Protein: CASSPDRGTRNEQFF.

The J gene is TRBJ2-3, the V gene TRBV19, with D tentatively TRBD2 (6 bases). Trimming took off 3 bases at V and 5 bases at J, with 15 bases between the two ends. The CDR3 spans 15 residues. Germline V gives CDR1 LNHDA, CDR2 SQIVND (reference sequence). The CDR3 spells CASSIVTGVEDTQYF. In nucleotides, the CDR3 is TGTGCCAGTAGTATCGTAACGGGAGTGGAAGATACGCAGTATTTT.

The chain recombines TRBV19 with TRBJ1-5; D is unclear. V lost 5 bases to trimming and J lost 6 bases, with 11 bases between them. The CDR3 is made up of 13 amino acids. Germline V lookup: CDR1 LNHDA, CDR2 SQIVND (reference sequence). As DNA, the CDR3 is TGTGCCAGTAGTCGGTCGCGGGGTCAGCCCCAGCATTTT. As protein: CASSRSRGQPQHF.

This clone was counted a single time. V is TRBV2 and J is TRBJ2-1, with a tentative D call TRBD1 (6 bases). V lost 7 bases and J lost 12, with 16 bases in between. CDR1 is SNHLY and CDR2 is FYNNEI in the germline V gene. This CDR3 region has 12 residues. The CDR3 DNA follows: TGTGCCAGCATCCCAGACAGGATGGGGCAGTTCTTC. It translates to CASIPDRMGQFF.

J is TRBJ2-7 and V is TRBV7-2; 14 nucleotides match TRBD2. CDR1 is SGHTA and CDR2 is FQGNSA in the germline V gene. V was pared by 5 bases and J by 4 bases, with 16 bases of the junction left unmatched. The CDR3 totals 19 residues. This CDR3 reads CASSTGTSGRTTSLYEQYF. In DNA form, the CDR3 reads TGTGCCAGCAGCACCGGGACTAGCGGGAGAACTACCTCATTGTACGAGCAGTACTTC.

V and J are TRBV19 and TRBJ2-7; 10 nucleotides line up with TRBD1. Germline CDR1 is LNHDA and CDR2 is SQIVND (reference sequence). This CDR3 spans 15 amino acids. Losses at the gene ends were 1 base for V and 4 bases for J; bases not matched to a gene: 4. The CDR3 reads CASSIGQGASYEQYF. CDR3 sequence (DNA): TGTGCCAGTAGTATAGGACAGGGGGCGTCGTACGAGCAGTACTTC.

The chain couples TRBV6-5 to TRBJ1-2; D is possibly TRBD1 (6 bases). CDR1 MNHEY and CDR2 SVGAGI come from the germline V gene. This CDR3 is built from 15 residues. Trimming left V 7 bases short and J 6 bases short, with 21 bases between. CDR3 sequence: CASTRKGEGENGYTF. CDR3 DNA: TGTGCCAGCACCAGAAAGGGGGAGGGGGAGAATGGCTACACCTTC.